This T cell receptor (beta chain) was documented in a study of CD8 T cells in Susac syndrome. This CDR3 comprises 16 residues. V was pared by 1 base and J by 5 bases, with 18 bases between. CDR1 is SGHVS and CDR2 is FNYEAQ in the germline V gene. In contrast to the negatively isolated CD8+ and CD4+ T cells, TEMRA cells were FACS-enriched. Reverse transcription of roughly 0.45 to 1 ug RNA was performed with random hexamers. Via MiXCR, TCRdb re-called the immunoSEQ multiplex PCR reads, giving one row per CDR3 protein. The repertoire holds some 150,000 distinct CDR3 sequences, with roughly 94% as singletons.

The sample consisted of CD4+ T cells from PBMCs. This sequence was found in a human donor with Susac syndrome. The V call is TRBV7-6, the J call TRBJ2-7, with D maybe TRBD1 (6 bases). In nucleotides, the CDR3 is TGTGCCAGCAGCTTAGATTGGGTGCAGGGGTGGGACGAGCAGTACTTC. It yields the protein CASSLDWVQGWDEQYF.